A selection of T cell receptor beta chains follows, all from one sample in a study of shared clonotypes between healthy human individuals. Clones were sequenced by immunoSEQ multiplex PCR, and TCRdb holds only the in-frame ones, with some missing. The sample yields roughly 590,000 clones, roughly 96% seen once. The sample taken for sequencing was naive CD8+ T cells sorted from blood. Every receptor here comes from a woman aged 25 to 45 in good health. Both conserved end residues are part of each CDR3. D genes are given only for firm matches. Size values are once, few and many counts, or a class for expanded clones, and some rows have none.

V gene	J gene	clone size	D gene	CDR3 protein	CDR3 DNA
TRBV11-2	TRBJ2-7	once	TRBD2	CASSLGGLAYEQYF	TGTGCCAGCAGCTTAGGGGGACTAGCTTACGAGCAGTACTTC
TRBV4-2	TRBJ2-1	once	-	CASSQAGRQTTYNEQFF	TGTGCCAGCAGCCAAGCGGGTCGACAGACGACCTACAATGAGCAGTTCTTC
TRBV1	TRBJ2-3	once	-	CTSSQVSAGLAGVGSPTDTQYF	TGCACCAGCAGCCAAGTATCAGCAGGACTAGCGGGAGTGGGGTCACCCACAGATACGCAGTATTTT
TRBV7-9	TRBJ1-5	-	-	CASSPPGAKGNQPQHF	TGTGCCAGCAGCCCACCAGGGGCGAAGGGCAATCAGCCCCAGCATTTT
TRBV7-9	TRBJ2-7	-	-	CASTPHTSYEQYF	TGTGCCAGCACCCCTCACACCTCCTACGAGCAGTACTTC
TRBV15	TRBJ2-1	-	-	CATSSDVGGHNEQFF	TGTGCCACCAGCTCAGACGTGGGGGGTCACAATGAGCAGTTCTTC
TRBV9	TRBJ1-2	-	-	CASSGGGYTF	TGTGCCAGCAGCGGGGGTGGCTACACCTTC
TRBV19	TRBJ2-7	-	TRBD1	CASSIGTGSYEQYF	TGTGCCAGTAGTATCGGGACAGGCTCCTACGAGCAGTACTTC
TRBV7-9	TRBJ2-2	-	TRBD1	CASSRPGQGVTGELFF	TGTGCCAGCAGCCGACCGGGACAGGGAGTCACCGGGGAGCTGTTTTTT
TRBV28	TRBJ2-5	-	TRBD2	CASIWGREGKETQYF	TGTGCCAGCATCTGGGGGCGGGAGGGAAAAGAGACCCAGTACTTC
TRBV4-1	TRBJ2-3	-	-	CASSQAGWGRPDTQYF	TGCGCCAGCAGCCAAGCGGGATGGGGGCGCCCAGATACGCAGTATTTT
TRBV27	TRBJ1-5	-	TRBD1	CASNPDRGAGQPQHF	TGTGCCAGCAACCCTGACAGGGGCGCGGGTCAGCCCCAGCATTTT
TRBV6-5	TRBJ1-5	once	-	CASSSGNQPQHF	TGTGCCAGCAGTTCTGGTAATCAGCCCCAGCATTTT
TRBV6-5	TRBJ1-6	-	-	CASSYGGRGSPLHF	TGTGCCAGCAGTTACGGGGGGCGCGGGTCACCCCTCCACTTT
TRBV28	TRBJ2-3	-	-	CASSFRGGVDTQYF	TGTGCCAGCAGCTTCCGCGGAGGCGTAGATACGCAGTATTTT
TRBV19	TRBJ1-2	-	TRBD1	CASSIDRTGSYGYTF	TGTGCCAGTAGTATAGACCGGACAGGATCCTATGGCTACACCTTC
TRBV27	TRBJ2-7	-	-	CASSFSGPYEQYF	TGTGCCAGCAGTTTCTCTGGGCCTTACGAGCAGTACTTC
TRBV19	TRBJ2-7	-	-	CASNPALSSYEQYF	TGTGCCAGTAACCCCGCGCTGAGCTCCTACGAGCAGTACTTC
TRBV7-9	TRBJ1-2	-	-	CASSPSRARDYGYTF	TGTGCCAGCAGCCCGTCCCGGGCCAGGGACTATGGCTACACCTTC
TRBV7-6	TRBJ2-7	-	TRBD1	CASSPERTGGFYEQYF	TGTGCCAGCAGCCCGGAGCGGACAGGGGGCTTCTACGAGCAGTACTTC
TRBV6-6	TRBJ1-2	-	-	CASSYEGLTYGYTF	TGTGCCAGCAGTTACGAAGGACTAACCTATGGCTACACCTTC
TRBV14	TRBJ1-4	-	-	CASSQEVTPGAEKLFF	TGTGCCAGCAGCCAAGAAGTTACCCCGGGGGCTGAAAAACTGTTTTTT
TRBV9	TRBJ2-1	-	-	CASSMDNEQFF	TGTGCCAGCAGCATGGACAATGAGCAGTTCTTC
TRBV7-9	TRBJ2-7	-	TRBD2	CASSLPSVGTIRYEQYF	TGTGCCAGCAGCTTACCCAGCGTTGGGACTATTCGGTACGAGCAGTACTTC
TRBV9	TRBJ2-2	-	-	CASSHDSIFATGELFF	TGTGCCAGCAGCCACGACAGCATCTTTGCCACCGGGGAGCTGTTTTTT
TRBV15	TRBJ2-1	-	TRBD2	CATSRERLAGVEQFF	TGTGCCACCAGCAGAGAGAGACTAGCGGGAGTGGAGCAGTTCTTC
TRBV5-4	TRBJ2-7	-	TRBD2	CASSLESLAGEIYEQYF	TGTGCCAGCAGCTTGGAATCACTAGCGGGAGAGATATACGAGCAGTACTTC
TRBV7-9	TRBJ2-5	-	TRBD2	CASSYGTSGGETQYF	TGTGCCAGCAGCTACGGGACTTCGGGGGGAGAGACCCAGTACTTC
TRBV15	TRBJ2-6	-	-	CATSRDNSGANVLTF	TGTGCCACCAGCAGAGATAACTCTGGGGCCAACGTCCTGACTTTC
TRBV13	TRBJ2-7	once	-	CASSHLDSPYEQYF	TGTGCCAGCAGCCATTTGGACAGCCCTTACGAGCAGTACTTC
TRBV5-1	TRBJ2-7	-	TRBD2	CASSGGTSGRIYEQYF	TGCGCCAGCAGTGGTGGGACTAGCGGGAGAATATACGAGCAGTACTTC
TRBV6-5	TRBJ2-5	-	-	CASSSPDRSRGTQYF	TGTGCCAGCAGTTCCCCTGACCGCTCAAGGGGGACCCAGTACTTC
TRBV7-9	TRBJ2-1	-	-	CASSFFGEDNEQFF	TGTGCCAGCAGCTTTTTTGGGGAAGACAATGAGCAGTTCTTC
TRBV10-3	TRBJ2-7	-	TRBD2	CAISGGPGLISYEQYF	TGTGCCATCAGTGGGGGACCGGGACTAATCTCCTACGAGCAGTACTTC
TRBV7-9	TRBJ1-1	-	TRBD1	CASTASGQGMTMNTEAFF	TGTGCCAGCACTGCTAGCGGACAGGGAATGACGATGAACACTGAAGCTTTCTTT
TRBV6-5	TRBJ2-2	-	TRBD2	CASSYSRESAGELFF	TGTGCCAGCAGTTATTCGCGGGAGTCGGCCGGGGAGCTGTTTTTT
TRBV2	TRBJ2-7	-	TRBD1	CASTFGQGYYEQYF	TGTGCCAGCACCTTCGGACAGGGATACTACGAGCAGTACTTC
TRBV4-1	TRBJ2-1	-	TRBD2	CASSEAGRTSYNEQFF	TGCGCCAGCAGCGAAGCCGGGAGGACCTCCTACAATGAGCAGTTCTTC
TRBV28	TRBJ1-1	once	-	CASSLFRNVEAFF	TGTGCCAGCAGTTTGTTCAGGAATGTTGAAGCTTTCTTT
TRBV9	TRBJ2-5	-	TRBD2	CASSVPGLDETQYF	TGTGCCAGCAGCGTCCCGGGACTAGACGAGACCCAGTACTTC
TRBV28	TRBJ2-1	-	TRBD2	CASSLTSVSYNEQFF	TGTGCCAGCAGTCTCACTAGCGTCTCCTACAATGAGCAGTTCTTC
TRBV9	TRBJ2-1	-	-	CASRGLGDNEQFF	TGTGCCAGCCGGGGACTGGGCGACAATGAGCAGTTCTTC
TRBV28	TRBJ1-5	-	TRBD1	CASSFGTGNQPQHF	TGTGCCAGCAGTTTTGGGACAGGGAATCAGCCCCAGCATTTT
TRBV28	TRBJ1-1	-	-	CASSFRSGGDTEAFF	TGTGCCAGCAGTTTTAGGTCGGGAGGGGACACTGAAGCTTTCTTT
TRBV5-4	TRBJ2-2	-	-	CASSPGTTTGELFF	TGTGCCAGCAGCCCCGGAACAACGACCGGGGAGCTGTTTTTT
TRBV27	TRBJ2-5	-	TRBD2	CASSSSGREQETQYF	TGTGCCAGCAGTTCCAGCGGGAGAGAGCAAGAGACCCAGTACTTC
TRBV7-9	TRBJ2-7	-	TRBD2	CASSSRLAGGYEQYF	TGTGCCAGCAGCTCTCGACTAGCGGGAGGCTACGAGCAGTACTTC
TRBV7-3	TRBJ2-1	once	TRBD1	CASSSGTGYNEQFF	TGTGCCAGCAGCTCCGGGACAGGTTACAATGAGCAGTTCTTC